These T cell receptor beta chains were read from a single sample in a study of cytomegalovirus exposure and HLA in healthy donors. Assay: immunoSEQ multiplex PCR; the TCRdb copy retains only in-frame clones and omits some. Of around 150,000 clones detected, 70% to 90% appear once; the ten largest clones hold approximately 9.4%. The sequenced sample was PBMCs. All receptors derive from a young man in good health and CMV-seropositive. Both conserved end residues are part of each CDR3. The D gene is left open where the match is weak. The listing skips clone size in some rows; elsewhere it reads once, few, many or a size class.

j_gene: TRBJ2-2; abundance: .; d_gene: .; v_gene: TRBV29-1; CDR3aa: CSVALGGGELFF; CDR3nt: TGCAGCGTAGCGTTAGGGGGCGGGGAGCTGTTTTTT
j_gene: TRBJ1-5; abundance: .; d_gene: TRBD1; v_gene: TRBV27; CDR3aa: CASSPGQGTANQPQHF; CDR3nt: TGTGCCAGCAGTCCAGGACAGGGGACCGCTAATCAGCCCCAGCATTTT
j_gene: TRBJ1-2; abundance: .; d_gene: TRBD1; v_gene: TRBV25-1; CDR3aa: CASSPPGGRYGYTF; CDR3nt: TGTGCCAGCAGTCCCCCAGGGGGGAGGTATGGCTACACCTTC
j_gene: TRBJ2-4; abundance: .; d_gene: .; v_gene: TRBV29-1; CDR3aa: CSVEAQGNIQYF; CDR3nt: TGCAGCGTTGAAGCGCAGGGAAACATTCAGTACTTC
j_gene: TRBJ1-2; abundance: .; d_gene: .; v_gene: TRBV14; CDR3aa: CASSQASTGFYGYTF; CDR3nt: TGTGCCAGCAGCCAAGCCTCTACAGGGTTCTATGGCTACACCTTC
j_gene: TRBJ1-1; abundance: .; d_gene: .; v_gene: TRBV7-9; CDR3aa: CASSFSVAGFEAFF; CDR3nt: TGTGCCAGCAGCTTTAGTGTAGCGGGCTTCGAAGCTTTCTTT
j_gene: TRBJ2-2; abundance: .; d_gene: .; v_gene: TRBV6-6; CDR3aa: CASRQKRALNTGELFF; CDR3nt: TGTGCCAGCCGGCAGAAGCGGGCTCTGAACACCGGGGAGCTGTTTTTT
j_gene: TRBJ1-2; abundance: .; d_gene: .; v_gene: TRBV5-1; CDR3aa: CASSLGQPNYGYTF; CDR3nt: TGCGCCAGCAGCTTGGGACAGCCTAACTATGGCTACACCTTC
j_gene: TRBJ2-3; abundance: .; d_gene: TRBD2; v_gene: TRBV4-2; CDR3aa: CASSLSFGSGGLPSTDTQYF; CDR3nt: TGTGCCAGCAGCCTAAGTTTCGGGAGCGGGGGGCTACCCAGCACAGATACGCAGTATTTT
j_gene: TRBJ2-5; abundance: .; d_gene: .; v_gene: TRBV19; CDR3aa: CASHGVEETQYF; CDR3nt: TGTGCCAGTCACGGGGTTGAAGAGACCCAGTACTTC
j_gene: TRBJ2-1; abundance: .; d_gene: .; v_gene: TRBV5-1; CDR3aa: CASTGGGGAGNEQFF; CDR3nt: TGCGCCAGCACCGGGGGAGGGGGGGCCGGGAATGAGCAGTTCTTC
j_gene: TRBJ2-7; abundance: .; d_gene: .; v_gene: TRBV6-1; CDR3aa: CASRGRGHPWYEQYF; CDR3nt: TGTGCCAGCAGGGGAAGGGGACACCCATGGTACGAGCAGTACTTC
j_gene: TRBJ2-7; abundance: once; d_gene: .; v_gene: TRBV1; CDR3aa: CTSSHWSSGYEQYF; CDR3nt: TGCACCAGCAGCCACTGGAGTAGCGGCTACGAGCAGTACTTC
j_gene: TRBJ2-5; abundance: .; d_gene: .; v_gene: TRBV7-8; CDR3aa: CASSFLWEYQETQYF; CDR3nt: .
j_gene: TRBJ2-1; abundance: .; d_gene: .; v_gene: TRBV18; CDR3aa: CASSPTAGIHNEQFF; CDR3nt: TGTGCCAGCTCACCAACCGCAGGGATCCACAATGAGCAGTTCTTC
j_gene: TRBJ1-1; abundance: .; d_gene: .; v_gene: TRBV7-2; CDR3aa: CASSLDPLTVMNTEAFF; CDR3nt: TGTGCCAGCAGCTTAGACCCGTTAACAGTGATGAACACTGAAGCTTTCTTT